The rows below give T cell receptor beta chains drawn from one sample of a study of cytotoxic CD8 clonotypes in ibrutinib-treated CLL. Sequenced by immunoSEQ multiplex PCR; TCRdb stores in-frame clones only, minus some. The table lists 250,000 to 350,000 clones, 60% to 80% of them singletons. Specimen: PBMCs, collected at disease progression, from a patient treated with ibrutinib. The receptors were sampled from a human donor with chronic lymphocytic leukemia. Each CDR3 is given with its conserved first and last residue. D genes are given only for firm matches. Expanded clones are given a class, and other clones once, few, many or no size at all.

j_gene | d_gene | v_gene | abundance | CDR3aa | CDR3nt
TRBJ1-5 | - | TRBV5-1 | - | CASSLSGTQPQHF | TGCGCCAGCAGCTTGTCAGGGACTCAGCCCCAGCATTTT
TRBJ2-7 | - | TRBV5-1 | - | CASSLGGGASYEQYF | TGCGCCAGCAGCTTGGGTGGCGGGGCGTCCTACGAGCAGTACTTC
TRBJ2-3 | - | TRBV6-1 | - | CASTRGEALDTQYF | TGTGCCAGCACCCGGGGCGAAGCTCTAGATACGCAGTATTTT
TRBJ2-3 | - | TRBV6-8 | few | CARGSPSCTDTQYF | TGTGCCAGGGGGTCCCCCTCGTGCACAGATACGCAGTATTTT
TRBJ2-5 | - | TRBV7-6 | - | CASSLAQGGQETQYF | TGTGCCAGCAGCTTAGCCCAGGGGGGACAAGAGACCCAGTACTTC
TRBJ2-6 | - | TRBV2 | - | CASSGTRILASGANVLTF | TGTGCCAGCAGTGGGACCCGGATTCTCGCCTCTGGGGCCAACGTCCTGACTTTC
TRBJ2-1 | - | TRBV27 | - | CAVAVRANEQFF | TGTGCCGTAGCAGTCAGGGCCAATGAGCAGTTCTTC
TRBJ1-2 | - | TRBV7-6 | - | CASSLVAGGNYGYTF | TGTGCCAGCAGCTTAGTAGCAGGCGGGAACTATGGCTACACCTTC
TRBJ2-5 | - | TRBV2 | - | CASSSRRGFEETQYF | TGTGCCAGCTCGTCTCGGAGAGGGTTCGAAGAGACCCAGTACTTC
TRBJ2-7 | TRBD2 | TRBV2 | few | CASRGLAAYEQYF | TGTGCCAGCAGGGGACTAGCGGCCTACGAGCAGTACTTC
TRBJ2-7 | TRBD1 | TRBV5-1 | - | CASSSTIGQGYEQYF | TGCGCCAGCAGCTCAACTATAGGACAGGGGTATGAGCAGTACTTC
TRBJ1-4 | - | TRBV11-2 | - | CASSFGRGGEKLFF | TGTGCCAGCAGCTTCGGCAGGGGAGGTGAAAAACTGTTTTTT
TRBJ2-2 | TRBD1 | TRBV6-1 | - | CASRRTGNTGELFF | TGTGCCAGCAGGAGGACAGGGAACACCGGGGAGCTGTTTTTT
TRBJ2-2 | TRBD2 | TRBV11-3 | - | CASSPGLAGGPRRTGELFF | TGTGCCAGCAGCCCCGGACTAGCGGGAGGGCCCCGGCGAACCGGGGAGCTGTTTTTT
TRBJ1-2 | TRBD1 | TRBV18 | few | CASSPGQGWGGYTF | TGTGCCAGCTCGCCGGGACAGGGGTGGGGAGGCTACACCTTC
TRBJ2-5 | - | TRBV7-9 | - | CASSLLGQETQYF | TGTGCCAGCAGCTTATTAGGTCAAGAGACCCAGTACTTC
TRBJ2-6 | TRBD1 | TRBV19 | - | CAISPGQGVPGANVLTF | TGTGCCATTTCCCCGGGACAGGGAGTTCCTGGGGCCAACGTCCTGACTTTC
TRBJ1-5 | - | TRBV5-6 | - | CASSGVKRYQPQHF | TGTGCCAGCAGCGGAGTGAAGCGCTACCAGCCCCAGCATTTT
TRBJ2-3 | - | TRBV7-2 | - | CASSLASITDTQYF | TGTGCCAGCAGCTTAGCTAGTATCACAGATACGCAGTATTTT
TRBJ2-3 | - | TRBV2 | - | CASSILGTDTQYF | TGTGCCAGCAGCATCCTTGGCACAGATACGCAGTATTTT
TRBJ1-1 | - | TRBV7-8 | - | CASSPNRVGRNTEAFF | TGTGCCAGCAGCCCAAACAGGGTTGGTCGGAACACTGAAGCTTTCTTT
TRBJ1-3 | TRBD1 | TRBV11-2 | - | CASSLRSGQGRNTIYF | TGTGCCAGCAGCTTACGGTCGGGACAGGGCAGAAACACCATATATTTT
TRBJ2-5 | - | TRBV28 | - | CASSSSWLGIKTQYF | TGTGCCAGCAGCTCCTCGTGGTTAGGCATTAAGACCCAGTACTTC
TRBJ2-3 | - | TRBV4-1 | few | CASSQANQHTDTQYF | TGCGCCAGCAGCCAAGCAAACCAGCACACAGATACGCAGTATTTT
TRBJ2-7 | TRBD1 | TRBV29-1 | - | CSVEVEDRAEYEQYF | TGCAGCGTTGAAGTGGAGGACAGGGCGGAGTACGAGCAGTACTTC
TRBJ1-1 | TRBD1 | TRBV10-3 | - | CATTGGPAGAFF | TGTGCCACGACAGGGGGCCCGGCCGGAGCTTTCTTT
TRBJ2-7 | TRBD2 | TRBV27 | - | CASSLYPSGRASYEQYF | TGTGCCAGCAGTTTATACCCTAGCGGGAGGGCATCCTACGAGCAGTACTTC
TRBJ2-2 | TRBD1 | TRBV6-5 | - | CASTYRGLNTGELFF | TGTGCCAGCACCTACAGGGGCCTCAACACCGGGGAGCTGTTTTTT
TRBJ2-5 | - | TRBV7-9 | - | CASSSQGVKETQYF | TGTGCCAGCAGCTCACAAGGCGTAAAGGAGACCCAGTACTTC
TRBJ2-7 | - | TRBV7-3 | few | CASSLKVYEQYF | TGTGCCAGCAGCTTAAAGGTCTACGAGCAGTACTTC
TRBJ2-1 | - | TRBV7-9 | - | CASSFRAERFF | TGTGCCAGCAGCTTCCGGGCCGAGAGGTTCTTC
TRBJ1-4 | TRBD1 | TRBV9 | - | CASSFRTGYNEKLFF | TGTGCCAGCAGCTTCCGGACAGGCTATAATGAAAAACTGTTTTTT